A selection of T cell receptor beta chains follows, all from one sample in a study of vaccination effects on CD4 cells after COVID-19. The method was immunoSEQ multiplex PCR; TCRdb's version includes in-frame clones alone and lacks a portion of them. The sample has 30,000 or so clones, roughly 71% seen once. Antigen specificity for these receptors is unknown. This specimen consisted of CD4+ T cells from PBMCs cultured with HCoV-NL63 spike peptides, obtained after COVID-19 vaccination. These receptors were taken from a human donor who received a COVID-19 vaccine. Both conserved end residues are part of each CDR3. D genes are given only for firm matches. Expanded clones are given a class, and other clones once, few, many or no size at all.

v_gene,abundance,j_gene,d_gene,CDR3nt,CDR3aa
TRBV10-3,-,TRBJ2-3,TRBD2,TGTGCCAGCGCGGGGGGGCCTACAGATACGCAGTATTTT,CASAGGPTDTQYF
TRBV4-2,-,TRBJ2-7,-,TGTGCCAGCAGCCAAGAAGTCCAGAGCTCCTACGAGCAGTACTTC,CASSQEVQSSYEQYF
TRBV29-1,-,TRBJ2-3,TRBD2,TGCAGCGTTGACGGAACTAGCGGAAACACAGATACGCAGTATTTT,CSVDGTSGNTDTQYF
TRBV19,few,TRBJ1-2,-,TGTGCCAGTAGTATCAGGGGCGCGGACTATGGCTACACCTTC,CASSIRGADYGYTF
TRBV5-1,-,TRBJ1-4,-,TGCGCCAGCAGCTTGGACCAGGGGACTAATGAAAAACTGTTTTTT,CASSLDQGTNEKLFF
TRBV4-1,-,TRBJ1-4,-,TGCGCCAGCAGCCAAGAAGAGGGACTTCGAATGACTAATGAAAAACTGTTTTTT,CASSQEEGLRMTNEKLFF
TRBV9,-,TRBJ2-2,TRBD1,TGTGCCAGCAGCGTAGGGGCAGGGGGCACAACGAACACCGGGGAGCTGTTTTTT,CASSVGAGGTTNTGELFF
TRBV6-5,few,TRBJ1-2,-,TGTGCCAGCAGTTACGACAGAAACTATGGCTACACCTTC,CASSYDRNYGYTF
TRBV7-2,-,TRBJ2-1,-,TGTGCCAGCAGCCTACGAGGGGGCAATGAGCAGTTCTTC,CASSLRGGNEQFF
TRBV7-2,-,TRBJ1-2,TRBD1,TGTGCCAGCAGCATCCCGGGACAGGGTTTCTCTAACTATGGCTACACCTTC,CASSIPGQGFSNYGYTF
TRBV27,few,TRBJ2-2,-,TGTGCCAGCAGTTCGGACGGGAGGAACACCGGGGAGCTGTTTTTT,CASSSDGRNTGELFF
TRBV10-1,-,TRBJ2-3,TRBD2,TGCGCCAGCAGTGAGGGACTAGCGGGAGTAGATACGCAGTATTTT,CASSEGLAGVDTQYF
TRBV5-6,-,TRBJ1-5,-,TGTGCCAGCCAACAGGGTTTTCAGCCCCAGCATTTT,CASQQGFQPQHF
TRBV28,-,TRBJ1-3,-,TGTGCCAGCAGTTTATTGGGGGCGTCTGGAAACACCATATATTTT,CASSLLGASGNTIYF
TRBV24-1,-,TRBJ2-7,-,TGTGCCACCAGTGATTCGTCCTGGGACGGCTCCTACGAGCAGTACTTC,CATSDSSWDGSYEQYF
TRBV6-5,-,TRBJ2-5,-,TGTGCCAGCAGTCAAAGGGGAGAACAGACCCAGTACTTC,CASSQRGEQTQYF
TRBV20-1,-,TRBJ2-5,-,TGCAGTGCTAGTCCTTCTGGGGGTTACCAAGAGACCCAGTACTTC,CSASPSGGYQETQYF
TRBV27,-,TRBJ2-4,-,TGTGCCAGCAGTGAGCTAGCCAAAAACATTCAGTACTTC,CASSELAKNIQYF
TRBV3-1/TRBV3-2,few,TRBJ1-6,TRBD1,TGTGCCAGCAGCCAAGGGTCAGGGGGCTATTCACCCCTCCACTTT,CASSQGSGGYSPLHF
TRBV7-6,once,TRBJ2-7,-,TGTGCCAGCAGCTCCAGAGACGATCCAACCTACGAGCAGTACTTC,CASSSRDDPTYEQYF
TRBV5-1,-,TRBJ1-2,-,TGCGCCAGCAGCATGGATCAGGGAAACTATGGCTACACCTTC,CASSMDQGNYGYTF
TRBV11-3,-,TRBJ2-7,-,TGTGCCAGCAGCTCCAACCAGGGCGCGAGGAACGAGCAGTACTTC,CASSSNQGARNEQYF
TRBV7-9,-,TRBJ2-5,-,TGTGCCAGCAGCTTAGCCATGGGGGAGACCCAGTACTTC,CASSLAMGETQYF
TRBV5-1,-,TRBJ2-3,-,TGCGCCAGCAGCTTCCAAGGGTTCAAGGCCCGGGGCACAGATACGCAGTATTTT,CASSFQGFKARGTDTQYF
TRBV10-3,few,TRBJ2-3,-,TGTGCCATCAGTGAGTCGAGAGGCGGGGTGGGAGCAGATACGCAGTATTTT,CAISESRGGVGADTQYF
TRBV7-9,-,TRBJ2-5,TRBD2,TGTGCCAGCAGCATCCAACCGGGACTAGCGACGGAGACCCAGTACTTC,CASSIQPGLATETQYF
TRBV5-1,few,TRBJ2-5,-,TGCGCCAGCAGCTTGGCAGAGACCCAGTACTTC,CASSLAETQYF
TRBV11-3,-,TRBJ2-3,TRBD1,TGTGCCAGCAGCTTAGGATACGGACAGGGGAGCACAGATACGCAGTATTTT,CASSLGYGQGSTDTQYF
TRBV5-1,-,TRBJ1-1,TRBD1,TGCGCCAGCAGCGGACAGGGGGGTGGCACTGAAGCTTTCTTT,CASSGQGGGTEAFF
TRBV9,-,TRBJ1-1,-,TGTGCCAGCAGCCTATCCGACAGATACACTGAAGCTTTCTTT,CASSLSDRYTEAFF
TRBV3-1/TRBV3-2,-,TRBJ2-5,TRBD2,TGTGCCAGCAGCCAAGAAGGGCTAGCGGGGGTAGAGACCCAGTACTTC,CASSQEGLAGVETQYF
TRBV7-2,-,TRBJ2-3,TRBD2,TGTGCCAGCAGCTCGCGGGGGGGTTTCACAGATACGCAGTATTTT,CASSSRGGFTDTQYF
TRBV5-1,-,TRBJ2-3,TRBD1,TGCGCCAGCAGCTTACGACAGGGGGGCACAGATACGCAGTATTTT,CASSLRQGGTDTQYF
TRBV9,-,TRBJ2-2,-,TGTGCCAGCAGCTCGGATCCCGGGACGGGGCGTCCGGGCGGGGAGCTGTTTTTT,CASSSDPGTGRPGGELFF
TRBV10-3,-,TRBJ1-1,-,TGTGCCATCAGTGAGTCAACTGAAGCTTTCTTT,CAISESTEAFF
TRBV3-1/TRBV3-2,once,TRBJ1-4,-,TGTGCCAGCAGCCAAGGTGGGATGACAGCTAATGAAAAACTGTTTTTT,CASSQGGMTANEKLFF
TRBV5-8,-,TRBJ2-3,TRBD2,TGTGCCACCCCGGGGGGATGGTTGAGCACAGATACGCAGTATTTT,CATPGGWLSTDTQYF
TRBV5-4,few,TRBJ2-1,-,TGTGCCAGCAGCTTTATGTACAATGAGCAGTTCTTC,CASSFMYNEQFF
TRBV3-1/TRBV3-2,-,TRBJ2-5,-,TGTGCCAGCAGCCAACTAGCGGAGACCCAGTACTTC,CASSQLAETQYF
TRBV6-5,-,TRBJ1-2,TRBD1,TGTGCCAGCAGGCAAAGGGGCGGGGACAGCTATGGCTACACCTTC,CASRQRGGDSYGYTF
TRBV10-3,medium-sized,TRBJ2-7,TRBD1,TGTGCCACGAGACGTGGACAGGGGGGTGAAAAGCAGTACTTC,CATRRGQGGEKQYF
TRBV5-1,-,TRBJ2-7,TRBD2,TGCGCCAGCAGCTCACCCTCCGGGACTAGAATTTACGAGCAGTACTTC,CASSSPSGTRIYEQYF
TRBV19,-,TRBJ1-1,TRBD1,TGTGCCAGTAGGCCCCCGGGACAGGGGCTCACTGAAGCTTTCTTT,CASRPPGQGLTEAFF
TRBV3-1/TRBV3-2,-,TRBJ1-1,TRBD1,TGTGCCAGCAGCCCACAGGGGATGAACACTGAAGCTTTCTTT,CASSPQGMNTEAFF
TRBV20-1,-,TRBJ2-5,-,TGCAGTGCTAGCAGGCGAGAGACCCAGTACTTC,CSASRRETQYF
TRBV12-3/TRBV12-4,-,TRBJ1-1,-,TGTGCCAGCAGTTTTCACGGGGGCACTGAAGCTTTCTTT,CASSFHGGTEAFF
TRBV4-1,-,TRBJ2-7,-,TGCGCCAGCAGCCAAGAAATCTGGGGTGCCCTCTACGAGCAGTACTTC,CASSQEIWGALYEQYF